The 28 T cell receptor beta chains given below trace back to one sample, sequenced in a study of cytomegalovirus exposure and HLA in healthy donors. Profiled with immunoSEQ multiplex PCR; TCRdb holds only in-frame clones, not every one. The table lists 150,000 to 200,000 clones, more than 75% of them singletons. The source material was PBMCs. These receptors came from a woman aged 18-29 years in good health and CMV-seronegative.

V is TRBV5-4 and J is TRBJ1-2; a weak D match, TRBD1 (5 bases). This CDR3 spans 14 amino acids. The V and J ends lost 0 bases and 6 bases respectively, with 12 bases between them. Germline V gene lookup returns CDR1 SGHNT and CDR2 YYREEE (reference sequence). The CDR3 bases are TGTGCCAGCAGCTTGGGCAGGGCCGGCGATGGCTACACCTTC. Protein sequence: CASSLGRAGDGYTF. Full variable domain (outside the CDR3, taken from reference TRBV5-4 and TRBJ1-2): ETGVTQSPTHLIKTRGQQVTLRCSSQSGHNTVSWYQQALGQGPQFIFQYYREEENGRGNFPPRFSGLQFPNYSSELNVNALELDDSALYLCASSLGRAGDGYTFGSGTRLTVV.

This chain connects TRBV5-5 to TRBJ1-2; D not resolved. Trimming took off 0 bases at V and 0 bases at J, with 9 bases between the two ends. Germline values: CDR1 SGHKS, CDR2 YYEKEE (reference sequence). The CDR3 totals 15 residues. CDR3 loop: CASSLVEGANYGYTF. The CDR3 bases are TGTGCCAGCAGCTTGGTGGAGGGAGCTAACTATGGCTACACCTTC.

The chain carries TRBV10-3 and TRBJ2-7; 9 bases match TRBD2. Germline V gene data show CDR1 as ENHRY and CDR2 as SYGVKD. The V and J ends lost 4 bases and 4 bases, in that order; junction bases with no gene match: 5. CDR3 length: 14 residues. The CDR3 here is CAISAVTSGYEQYF. In nucleotides, the CDR3 is TGTGCCATCAGTGCTGTGACTAGCGGTTACGAGCAGTACTTC.

The chain employs TRBV7-8 and TRBJ1-5; D uncertain. CDR3 length: 16 residues. Looked up from germline, CDR1 is SGHVS and CDR2 is FQNEAQ. Trimming shortened V by 4 bases and J by 6 bases, and 19 bases separated the two germline ends. The CDR3 spells CASSSDQPVRGQPQHF. The CDR3 DNA is TGTGCCAGCAGCTCTGACCAGCCCGTGCGAGGTCAGCCCCAGCATTTT.

The chain carries TRBV7-9 and TRBJ1-2, with 11 bases fitting TRBD1. CDR1 and CDR2 (germline): SEHNR, FQNEAQ (reference sequence). Losses at the gene ends were 5 bases for V and 4 bases for J; bases not matched to a gene: 9. This CDR3 contains 16 residues. CDR3 bases: TGTGCCAGCAGCCCGACCTGGACAGGGGGCGTCTATGGCTACACCTTC. It codes for CASSPTWTGGVYGYTF.

The CDR3 loop reads CASSTGQGGNQPQHF. The CDR3 region has the DNA TGTGCCAGCAGTACGGGACAGGGCGGCAATCAGCCCCAGCATTTT. The chain couples TRBV6-6 to TRBJ1-5; 9 bases agree with TRBD1. Looked up from germline, CDR1 is MNHNY and CDR2 is SVGAGI (reference sequence). V was clipped by 5 bases and J by 2 bases; unmatched bases: 4. This CDR3 spans 15 amino acids.

The chain employs TRBV10-3 and TRBJ1-1, with 7 positions matching TRBD1. Per germline, CDR1 ENHRY and CDR2 SYGVKD. CDR3 size: 14 residues. Trimming at V came to 6 bases and at J to 5 bases, leaving 9 bases not matched to a gene. CDR3 sequence: CAISRTGEGTEAFF. The CDR3 DNA sequence: TGTGCCATCAGCAGGACAGGAGAGGGAACTGAAGCTTTCTTT.

The DNA for the CDR3 is TGTGCCAGCAGCCCACCTTTGACAGGCTACTATGGCTACACCTTC. Translating gives CASSPPLTGYYGYTF. The chain employs TRBV5-4 and TRBJ1-2, with a possible D match to TRBD1 (6 bases). V was shortened by 4 bases and J by 3 bases, with 16 bases between the two germline ends. CDR3 size: 15 residues. Germline V gene data show CDR1 as SGHNT and CDR2 as YYREEE (reference sequence).

A few counts support this clone. The CDR3 loop is CAWSAPGSPRGAFF. The CDR3 region has the DNA TGTGCCTGGAGTGCCCCTGGGTCCCCTCGAGGGGCTTTCTTT. This chain uses TRBV30 with TRBJ1-1, with D hard to call. Germline V gives CDR1 GTSNPN, CDR2 SVGIG (reference sequence). V was pared by 1 base and J by 11 bases, with 20 bases between. This CDR3 spans 14 amino acids.

The gene calls are TRBV10-1 and TRBJ2-7, with 7 bases that match TRBD1. Germline assignment: CDR1 WNHNN and CDR2 SYGVQD (reference sequence). Trimming took 5 bases from V and 1 from J; bases not matched to a gene: 5. The CDR3 spans 14 residues. CDR3 DNA: TGCGCCAGCAGTCAGGGACAGTCGTCCTACGAGCAGTACTTC. The encoded protein is CASSQGQSSYEQYF.

The genes are TRBV29-1 and TRBJ2-5, with D maybe TRBD1 (5 bases). Germline CDR1 SQVTM, CDR2 ANQGSEA. V was clipped by 4 bases and J by 4 bases, with 10 bases between them. This CDR3 has 12 amino acids. The DNA for the CDR3 is TGCAGCGTTGGCCCAGGGCCAGAGACCCAGTACTTC. Its translation is CSVGPGPETQYF.

V and J are TRBV5-4 and TRBJ2-3; a weak D match, TRBD2 (5 bases). Trimming shortened V by 4 bases and J by 5 bases, and 14 bases separated the two germline ends. This CDR3 has 14 amino acids. Germline V gene lookup returns CDR1 SGHNT and CDR2 YYREEE (reference sequence). The CDR3 is CASSPGLDKDTQYF. CDR3 bases: TGTGCCAGCAGCCCCGGACTGGATAAAGATACGCAGTATTTT.

This chain links TRBV9 with TRBJ2-3, with 7 nucleotides matching TRBD2. Per the germline V gene, CDR1 is SGDLS and CDR2 is YYNGEE. The ends lost 0 bases at V and 2 bases at J; junction bases unmatched: 3. CDR3 length: 15 residues. In DNA, the CDR3 is TGTGCCAGCAGCGTAGAGGGAGGGGACACAGATACGCAGTATTTT. Its translation: CASSVEGGDTDTQYF.

This clone was observed a few times. The chain joins TRBV19 to TRBJ2-1; possibly TRBD1 for D (5 bases). The ends were cut back, 4 bases at V and 4 bases at J, with 14 bases in the middle. The germline V gene has CDR1 LNHDA and CDR2 SQIVND (reference sequence). The CDR3 is 15 residues long. The CDR3 region has the DNA TGTGCCAGTAGTAAGACAGTTTTAGGGTACAATGAGCAGTTCTTC. Amino acids: CASSKTVLGYNEQFF. Using reference TRBV19 and TRBJ2-1 for the parts outside the CDR3, the full variable domain is DGGITQSPKYLFRKEGQNVTLSCEQNLNHDAMYWYRQDPGQGLRLIYYSQIVNDFQKGDIAEGYSVSREKKESFPLTVTSAQKNPTAFYLCASSKTVLGYNEQFFGPGTRLTVL.

V and J are TRBV11-3 and TRBJ1-1; D unresolved. The CDR3 runs 13 residues. Germline V CDR1 and CDR2: SGHNT, YENEEA. Trimming cost V 3 bases and J 5 bases, with 10 bases left between them. Written as DNA, the CDR3 is TGTGCCAGCAGCTTTGACGAGGGTACTGAAGCTTTCTTT. Protein sequence: CASSFDEGTEAFF.

This clone was seen a few times. The CDR3 DNA sequence: TGTGCCTGGAGTGTACATGAGGGTCTCCAGCATTTT. It encodes CAWSVHEGLQHF. J is TRBJ1-5 and V is TRBV30; D remains unclear. The CDR3 is 12 residues long. The germline gives CDR1 GTSNPN, CDR2 SVGIG (reference sequence). V was clipped by 0 bases and J by 12 bases, with 12 bases between them.

This rearrangement joins TRBV11-1 to TRBJ2-7, with TRBD1 matching 11 bases. Germline V gene data show CDR1 as SGHAT and CDR2 as FQDESV (reference sequence). Unmatched junction bases numbered 6, after V lost 8 bases and J lost 3 bases. The CDR3 has 14 amino acids. CDR3: CASGPGTGGYEQYF. Written as DNA, the CDR3 is TGTGCCAGCGGACCCGGGACAGGGGGCTACGAGCAGTACTTC.

The chain joins TRBV7-9 to TRBJ1-5; TRBD1 is a possible D gene (5 bases). Germline CDR1 reads SEHNR; CDR2 reads FQNEAQ (reference sequence). V lost 4 bases and J lost 0, with 10 bases in between. The CDR3 runs 15 residues. CDR3 nucleotide sequence: TGTGCCAGCAGCTCCTACCAGGGTAGCAATCAGCCCCAGCATTTT. Residues: CASSSYQGSNQPQHF. Supplemented by reference TRBV7-9 and TRBJ1-5, the full variable domain reads DTGVSQNPRHKITKRGQNVTFRCDPISEHNRLYWYRQTLGQGPEFLTYFQNEAQLEKSRLLSDRFSAERPKGSFSTLEIQRTEQGDSAMYLCASSSYQGSNQPQHFGDGTRLSIL.

The rearrangement joins TRBV19 to TRBJ1-5; D is possibly TRBD1 (6 bases). V was clipped by 0 bases and J by 2 bases, with 14 bases between them. Germline values: CDR1 LNHDA, CDR2 SQIVND (reference sequence). This CDR3 is built from 17 residues. CDR3 sequence: CASSIDPGGAGNQPQHF. The CDR3 DNA sequence: TGTGCCAGTAGTATAGATCCTGGGGGGGCGGGCAATCAGCCCCAGCATTTT.

V gene TRBV11-2 combines with J gene TRBJ2-2; D possibly corresponds to TRBD1 (5 bases). The germline V gene encodes CDR1 SGHAT and CDR2 FQNNGV. V was cut by 5 bases and J by 6 bases, with 10 bases left in between. The CDR3 has 13 residues. CDR3 DNA sequence: TGTGCCAGCAGCCGTATAGGGGCCGGGGAGCTGTTTTTT. It specifies CASSRIGAGELFF.

V is TRBV5-1 and J is TRBJ2-5; 8 bases map to TRBD2. Trimming at V came to 4 bases and at J to 7 bases, leaving 12 bases not matched to a gene. Germline CDR1 is SGHRS and CDR2 is YFSETQ. CDR3 length equals 15 residues. CDR3 nucleotides: TGCGCCAGCAGCCCGGGGGGGCATGGGTCTGGGACCCAGTACTTC. This translates into CASSPGGHGSGTQYF.

This clone occurred once. The genes are TRBV18 and TRBJ2-1, with D perhaps TRBD2 (5 bases). The germline V gene has CDR1 KGHSH and CDR2 LQKENI. V was pared by 5 bases and J by 0 bases, with 11 bases between. The CDR3 totals 15 residues. CDR3 nucleotides: TGTGCCAGCTCAGGCCGCCGGGGCTCCTACAATGAGCAGTTCTTC. Protein sequence: CASSGRRGSYNEQFF.

This chain uses TRBV6-1 with TRBJ1-5, with 9 bases identical to TRBD1. This CDR3 is 14 amino acids long. The germline V gene has CDR1 MNHNS and CDR2 SASEGT. Losses at the gene ends were 6 bases for V and 11 bases for J; bases not matched to a gene: 11. As DNA, the CDR3 is TGTGCCAGCAGGTCGGGGACAGGGAAGGATACCCAGCATTTT. Amino acid sequence: CASRSGTGKDTQHF.

CDR3 protein: CASSLEGGFNQPQHF. For the CDR3, the DNA is TGTGCCAGCAGTTTAGAGGGGGGGTTCAATCAGCCCCAGCATTTT. The chain links TRBV27 to TRBJ1-5; D perhaps matches TRBD1 (6 bases). Per the germline V gene, CDR1 is MNHEY and CDR2 is SMNVEV (reference sequence). Trimming shortened V by 2 bases and J by 3 bases, and 11 bases separated the two germline ends. The CDR3 runs 15 residues.

V and J are TRBV7-2 and TRBJ2-3; the match to TRBD2 covers 14 bases. Germline values: CDR1 SGHTA, CDR2 FQGNSA. This CDR3 spans 17 amino acids. J lost 9 bases, V lost 5 bases, and 13 bases had no gene match. CDR3 sequence reads: CASSPFGLAGGPETQYF. CDR3 DNA: TGTGCCAGCAGCCCATTTGGACTAGCGGGGGGACCCGAAACGCAGTATTTT.

The chain joins TRBV6-6 to TRBJ2-1; D uncertain. With 8 bases removed from V and 2 bases from J, the gap between germline ends came to 7 bases. The CDR3 has 12 amino acids. Looked up from germline, CDR1 is MNHNY and CDR2 is SVGAGI (reference sequence). The CDR3, as DNA: TGTGCCAGCTTTTCAACCTACAATGAGCAGTTCTTC. Translating it yields CASFSTYNEQFF.

Points on this clone: Mismatch with germline at one junction end may stem from a read error. The J gene is TRBJ1-1, the V gene TRBV18; D is possibly TRBD1 (5 bases). This CDR3 is built from 15 residues. CDR1 is KGHSH and CDR2 is LQKENI in the germline V gene. In DNA form, the CDR3 reads TGTGCCAGCTCACTCCCCGGGGGGGTGAACTCTGAAGCTTTCTTT. Translated: CASSLPGGVNSEAFF.

The rearrangement joins TRBV6-5 to TRBJ2-1, with D unresolved. This CDR3 region has 13 residues. Germline CDR1 reads MNHEY; CDR2 reads SVGAGI. The V end lost 6 bases, the J end lost 8 bases, and 14 bases lay between the germline ends. CDR3 protein: CASRTDSTDEQFF. The DNA for the CDR3 is TGTGCCAGCAGGACCGACTCCACGGATGAGCAGTTCTTC.